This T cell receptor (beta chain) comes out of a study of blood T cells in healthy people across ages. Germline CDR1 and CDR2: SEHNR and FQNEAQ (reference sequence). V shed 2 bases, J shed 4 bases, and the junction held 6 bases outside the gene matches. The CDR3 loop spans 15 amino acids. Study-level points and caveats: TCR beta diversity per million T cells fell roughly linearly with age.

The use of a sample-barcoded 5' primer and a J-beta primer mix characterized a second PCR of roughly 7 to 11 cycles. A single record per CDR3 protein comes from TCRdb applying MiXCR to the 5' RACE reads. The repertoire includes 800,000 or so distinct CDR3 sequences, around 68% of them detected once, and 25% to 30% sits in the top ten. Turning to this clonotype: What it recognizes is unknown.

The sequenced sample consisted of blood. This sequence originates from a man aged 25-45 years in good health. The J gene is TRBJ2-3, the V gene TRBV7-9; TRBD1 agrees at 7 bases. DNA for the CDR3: TGTGCCAGCAGCTTATTGAAGGGGGCTGCAGATACGCAGTATTTT. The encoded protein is CASSLLKGAADTQYF.